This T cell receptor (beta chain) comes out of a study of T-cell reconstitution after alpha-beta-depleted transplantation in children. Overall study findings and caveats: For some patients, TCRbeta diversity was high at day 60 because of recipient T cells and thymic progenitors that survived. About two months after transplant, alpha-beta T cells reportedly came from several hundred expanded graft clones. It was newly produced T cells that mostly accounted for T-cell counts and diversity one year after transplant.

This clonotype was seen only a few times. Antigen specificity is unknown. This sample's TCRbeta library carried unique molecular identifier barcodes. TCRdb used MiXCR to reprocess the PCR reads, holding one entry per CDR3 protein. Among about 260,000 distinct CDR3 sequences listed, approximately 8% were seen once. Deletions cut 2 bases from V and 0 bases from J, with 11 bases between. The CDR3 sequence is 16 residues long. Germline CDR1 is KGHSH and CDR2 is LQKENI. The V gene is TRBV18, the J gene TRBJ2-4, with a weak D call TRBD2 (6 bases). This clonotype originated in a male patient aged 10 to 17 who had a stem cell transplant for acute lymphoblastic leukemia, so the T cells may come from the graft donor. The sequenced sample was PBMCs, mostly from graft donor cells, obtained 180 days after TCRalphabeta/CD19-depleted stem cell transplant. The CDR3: CASSPLGGLAKNIQYF. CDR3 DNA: TGTGCCAGCTCACCATTGGGGGGACTAGCCAAAAACATTCAGTACTTC.